What follows is one TCR beta chain and its context. What it binds is unknown. This entry belongs to a study of neurological immune-mediated disorders. From germline, CDR1 is DFQATT and CDR2 SNEGSKA (reference sequence). This CDR3 is built from 14 residues. Trimming removed 5 bases from V and 4 bases from J, with 16 bases in between. General study points: When the repertoires were grouped phylogenetically, those of 18 of the 34 multiple sclerosis patients came together in a single cluster of related CDR3 sequences, which points to a possible repertoire-level signature.

Synthesis of cDNA used 5'RACE (with 10-nucleotide random UMIs). TCRdb fed the 5' RACE reads into MiXCR, producing one record per CDR3 protein. The data show about 74,000 distinct CDR3 sequences, roughly 5.5% seen once. The TCR comes from a man aged 18-30 years with multiple sclerosis. The J gene is TRBJ2-3, the V gene TRBV20-1; D is possibly TRBD1 (6 bases). The sample taken for sequencing was PBMCs. The chain's CDR3 is CSAGRGRGADTQYF. The CDR3 coding sequence is TGCAGTGCTGGCAGGGGCCGGGGCGCAGATACGCAGTATTTT.